Listed below are T cell receptor beta chains from one sample, sequenced in a study of CD8 T cells in ankylosing spondylitis. TCRdb re-called the 5' RACE reads through MiXCR, storing one row per CDR3 protein. The sample holds around 120,000 distinct CDR3 sequences; approximately 13% are singletons and the top ten take 3%. The specimen sequenced was blood, either unsorted or a sorted T cell fraction (not recorded which). The receptor set was obtained from a female donor with ankylosing spondylitis or in good health (not recorded which). Each CDR3 is given with its conserved first and last residue. The D gene is left open where the match is weak. Part of the rows lack a size; the others show once, few, many or a class for expanded clones.

clone size	D gene	V gene	J gene	CDR3 DNA	CDR3 protein
few	NA	TRBV5-1	TRBJ2-3	TGCGCCAGCAGCTTGGCTAAAGCCACAGATACGCAGTATTTT	CASSLAKATDTQYF
NA	NA	TRBV27	TRBJ2-5	TGTGCCAGCAGTTCCCCCGGCCAGTACCAAGAGACCCAGTACTTC	CASSSPGQYQETQYF
few	NA	TRBV20-1	TRBJ2-1	TGCAGTGCGCCCTTCCGGGACGCCTCCTACAATGAGCAGTTCTTC	CSAPFRDASYNEQFF
NA	TRBD1	TRBV4-1	TRBJ1-1	TGCGCCAGCAGCCAAGGGGGTACAGGGGGCGCGGTTATGACTGAAGCTTTCTTT	CASSQGGTGGAVMTEAFF
few	TRBD1	TRBV5-1	TRBJ2-1	TGCGCCAGCAGCTTGGCCTGGACAGGGGGAATAGCGAATGAGCAGTTCTTC	CASSLAWTGGIANEQFF
many	NA	TRBV7-2	TRBJ2-7	TGTGCCAGCATCCTCGAGGTCAGTAGCCTCTCGAGCGAGCAGTACTTC	CASILEVSSLSSEQYF
few	NA	TRBV6-5	TRBJ1-1	TGTGCCAGCAGTTACGCTTTCGACGGGCAGTTACCGTTTCACTTT	CASSYAFDGQLPFHF
few	NA	TRBV20-1	TRBJ1-1	TGCAGTGCCCCCATGGGGGGGGCTCTCACTGAAGCTTTCTTT	CSAPMGGALTEAFF
few	NA	TRBV5-1	TRBJ1-1	TGCGCCAGCAGCGTACAAGGACAGAACACTGAAGCTTTCTTT	CASSVQGQNTEAFF
NA	TRBD1	TRBV7-9	TRBJ2-2	TGTGCCAGCAGCCGGCCAGGGGGAGACACCGGGGAGCTGTTTTTT	CASSRPGGDTGELFF
few	TRBD2	TRBV20-1	TRBJ2-1	TGCAGTGCTAGATCCCCCGGGACTAGCGGGATCAATGAGCAGTTCTTC	CSARSPGTSGINEQFF
NA	NA	TRBV3-1	TRBJ2-5	TGTGCCAGCAGCCAGGAGGTCCGGAAATGGGAGACCCAGTACTTC	CASSQEVRKWETQYF
NA	NA	TRBV6-5	TRBJ1-3	TGTGCCAGCAGTTACGGCGAAGCAGTCGATGGAAACACCATATATTTT	CASSYGEAVDGNTIYF
many	NA	TRBV12-3/TRBV12-4	TRBJ2-7	TGTGCCAGCAGTTTAATGGGTCCCTCCTACGAGCAGTACTTC	CASSLMGPSYEQYF
NA	TRBD1	TRBV7-2	TRBJ1-5	TGTGCCAGCATCAAAGACAGGGCAGATCAGCCCCAGCATTTT	CASIKDRADQPQHF
many	NA	TRBV7-9	TRBJ2-7	TGTGCCAGCAGCCCTGAGACAGCCTACGAGCAGTACTTC	CASSPETAYEQYF
NA	TRBD1	TRBV20-1	TRBJ2-3	TGCAGTGCTAGGGACAGGGGGGAGACAGATACGCAGTATTTT	CSARDRGETDTQYF
many	NA	TRBV20-1	TRBJ2-7	TGCAGTGCTACCCACTCCAGCGGACCTGCCTACGAGCAGTACTTC	CSATHSSGPAYEQYF
few	NA	TRBV19	TRBJ1-1	TGTGCCAGTAGTATAGATCAGGGTTGGAGCACTGAAGCTTTCTTT	CASSIDQGWSTEAFF
few	NA	TRBV12-3/TRBV12-4	TRBJ2-1	TGTGCCAGCAGTTACGGGGACCAACGGAGCACCTACAATGAGCAGTTCTTC	CASSYGDQRSTYNEQFF
few	NA	TRBV7-3	TRBJ2-3	TGTGCCAGCAATGTCCGGGCCCTCAATAATACGCAGTATTTT	CASNVRALNNTQYF
NA	NA	TRBV20-1	TRBJ1-1	TGCAGTGCTAGAGTTATCGAATACACTGAAGCTTTCTTT	CSARVIEYTEAFF
few	TRBD2	TRBV9	TRBJ2-7	TGTGCCAGCAGCGCGGGACTAGCGGGACCTACCTCCTACGAGCAGTACTTC	CASSAGLAGPTSYEQYF
many	NA	TRBV20-1	TRBJ1-1	TGCAGTGCAAGTCGACAGAACACTGAAGCTTTCTTT	CSASRQNTEAFF
NA	NA	TRBV30	TRBJ1-1	TGTGCCTCGAAACGTGGAACCGGGACCTCGAACACTGAAGCTTTCTTT	CASKRGTGTSNTEAFF
few	TRBD1	TRBV18	TRBJ1-2	TGTGCCAGCTCACTGGGACAGGGGATCACCTTC	CASSLGQGITF
once	NA	TRBV2	TRBJ1-1	TGTGCCAGCGGTGCAAGGGGGAACACTGAAGCTTTCTTT	CASGARGNTEAFF
NA	NA	TRBV5-1	TRBJ2-6	TGCGCCAGCAGCTTGGAATGGGGATCTGGGGCCAACGTCCTGACTTTC	CASSLEWGSGANVLTF
many	NA	TRBV12-3/TRBV12-4	TRBJ2-3	TGTGCCAGCAGTTTGGGGGGAAGGCGGGCAGATACGCAGTATTTT	CASSLGGRRADTQYF
many	NA	TRBV6-5	TRBJ1-1	TGTGCCAGCAGTTACACGTCCGGGACTCAGGCCACTGAAGCTTTCTTT	CASSYTSGTQATEAFF
many	TRBD1	TRBV6-1	TRBJ2-3	TGTGCCAGCAGTACCGGGACAGGGTTTCAATCGGATACGCAGTATTTT	CASSTGTGFQSDTQYF
many	NA	TRBV29-1	TRBJ1-1	TGCAGCGCAAAGAGGGGACATCAGAACACTGAAGCTTTCTTT	CSAKRGHQNTEAFF
few	NA	TRBV27	TRBJ2-6	TGTGCCAGCAGCCCTCGAAGATCTGGGGCCAACGTCCTGACTTTC	CASSPRRSGANVLTF
few	NA	TRBV27	TRBJ1-5	TGTGCCAGCAGTTTAAGGGAGAGCAATCAGCCCCAGCATTTT	CASSLRESNQPQHF
many	NA	TRBV20-1	TRBJ1-6	TGCAGTGCTGGTAAAGAGGCGAATTCACCCCTCCACTTT	CSAGKEANSPLHF
few	NA	TRBV20-1	TRBJ1-4	TGCAGTGCTAAGGTTCGGGGATTTAATGAAAAACTGTTTTTT	CSAKVRGFNEKLFF
NA	NA	TRBV19	TRBJ2-7	TGTGCCAGTAGTACCGGGACTTTACGAGAGCAGTACTTC	CASSTGTLREQYF
once	TRBD1	TRBV20-1	TRBJ1-2	TGCAGTGCTTCGGCGTTTGGACAGGGAATATATGGCTACACCTTC	CSASAFGQGIYGYTF
NA	NA	TRBV20-1	TRBJ2-2	TGCAGTGCCGACCACCGCCAGACCGGGGAGCTGTTTTTT	CSADHRQTGELFF
many	NA	TRBV2	TRBJ1-6	TGTGCCAGCACTGGACAGAGCCGAATCAACCAGCCCCTCCACTTT	CASTGQSRINQPLHF
NA	TRBD2	TRBV7-2	TRBJ2-1	TGTGCCAGCAGCCCTAGAGTAGCGGGGGCCGTCCATGAGCAGTTCTTC	CASSPRVAGAVHEQFF
many	TRBD2	TRBV6-1	TRBJ2-1	TGTGCCAGCAGCAGACAAGCGGGAGTAAATGAGCAGTTCTTC	CASSRQAGVNEQFF
few	NA	TRBV20-1	TRBJ1-1	TGCAGTGCCCCGGGACGGATGAACACTGAAGCTTTCTTT	CSAPGRMNTEAFF
NA	NA	TRBV7-9	TRBJ1-2	TGTGCCAGCAGCGCTTCGAAGGGGTCTTATGGCTACACCTTC	CASSASKGSYGYTF
many	NA	TRBV5-1	TRBJ2-7	TGCGCCAGCAGCGCCCCAGGAGGCCCAGTTAGGGAGCAGTACTTC	CASSAPGGPVREQYF
NA	NA	TRBV6-1	TRBJ1-2	TGTGCCAGCAGAACTTACGGGGCAGGGGCTTCTAACTATGGCTACACCTTC	CASRTYGAGASNYGYTF
few	TRBD2	TRBV15	TRBJ2-3	TGTGCCACCGGCAGAGTCCGAGTAGCGGGGGGGCCGACAGATACGCAGTATTTT	CATGRVRVAGGPTDTQYF
NA	NA	TRBV27	TRBJ2-7	TGTGCCAGCAGTACTTTGGAGAGGGCGACTTCCTCCTACGAGCAGTACTTC	CASSTLERATSSYEQYF
NA	NA	TRBV7-2	TRBJ2-7	TGTGCCAGCAGTTACGACCCCTACGAGCAGTACTTC	CASSYDPYEQYF
many	NA	TRBV20-1	TRBJ2-1	TGCAGTGCTAGGTGGTATTCCTACAATGAGCAGTTCTTC	CSARWYSYNEQFF
few	TRBD2	TRBV13	TRBJ2-1	TGTGCCAGCAGCCTGGGACTAGCGGCTTACAATGAGCAGTTCTTC	CASSLGLAAYNEQFF
many	TRBD1	TRBV9	TRBJ2-2	TGTGCCAGCAGCAGACAGGGGGACGCCACCGGGGAGCTGTTTTTT	CASSRQGDATGELFF
many	NA	TRBV29-1	TRBJ2-7	TGCAGCGCCTGCCCCCAGGGGGGATCGGTCGAGCAGTACTTC	CSACPQGGSVEQYF
NA	NA	TRBV5-1	TRBJ2-7	TGCGCCAGCAGGCTCGATTCCTACGAGCAGTACTTC	CASRLDSYEQYF
many	NA	TRBV4-1	TRBJ2-3	TGCGCCAGCAGCCCCCGTAGGGGCACAGATACGCAGTATTTT	CASSPRRGTDTQYF
many	NA	TRBV6-8	TRBJ2-7	TGTGCCAGCAGGTTTTACGAGCAGTACTTC	CASRFYEQYF
many	NA	TRBV7-3	TRBJ2-1	TGTGCCAGCAGCTTATCGTCGGAAGAGCAGTTCTTC	CASSLSSEEQFF